This T cell receptor (beta chain) derives from a study of T cell clonality in common variable immunodeficiency (dated by TCRdb to about 2015). Findings and caveats that apply to the study as a whole: Fewer deletions and N-nucleotide insertions were reportedly observed in CVID TCRbeta sequences, and highly modified clones with 13 or more V deletions were reportedly absent from CVID TCRbeta sequences. CVID subjects shared fewer TCRbeta clones with each other than healthy controls did (p < 0.0001). It was noted by the authors that sequencing of the repertoires of T cell subpopulations would be needed to clarify the cause of the increased clonality in CVID. Even though DNA input was equal, the average per sample came to 65,000 to 100,000 unique sequences for controls compared with 30,000 to 40,000 for CVID samples. TCRbeta clonality was higher in CVID subjects than in healthy controls (t-test p = 0.018), and the increase was most characteristic of about a third of subjects. Differences among patients in the CVID cohort limited the correlations between repertoire features and clinical complications.

This clone turned up a few times. The target of this receptor is not known. The CDR3 end falls 3 residues outside the read, so it is completed with the germline J gene. Reading from cysteine to phenylalanine, the CDR3 counts 14 amino acids. The DNA covers only part of the CDR3, 33 bases in frame from base 1. Taken from the germline V gene, the CDR1 and CDR2 loops are MNHNS and SASEGT. V is trimmed back by 4 bases and J by 3 bases, and the junction contains 2 bases that no gene match accounts for. For sequencing, equivalent amounts of genomic DNA were input from CVID and control samples. For every sample, a 60 bp segment covering the rearranged TCRbeta CDR3 region was amplified and then sequenced. The immunoSEQ assay, a bias-corrected multiplex PCR combined with high-throughput sequencing, was used for TCRbeta amplification. Turning to the authors' computational methods: Every unique nucleotide sequence was considered a clone and was annotated with V, D and J genes, copy number and frequency. Sequences were labeled productive if in frame, and non-productive if out of frame or containing stop codons. As previously described, clonality was computed from Shannon's entropy. Mean CDR3 Kyte-Doolittle hydropathy was derived from the predicted amino acid sequences of productive clones. Scaled V gene usage was hierarchically clustered using Manhattan distance and complete linkage with the R hclust function. Sharing of clones by CDR3 amino acid sequence was evaluated by resampling 12 repertoires per group over 100 rounds. The repertoires were searched for approximately 72 published EBV-specific TCRbeta sequences and almost 250 published CMV-specific TCRbeta sequences. A couple of CVID samples that yielded fewer than 10,000 sequences were excluded from the analysis, so around 40 CVID repertoires were retained. In its TCRdb copy, this immuneACCESS table keeps in-frame sequences only and misses some clones. Where compared with another copy, unresolved V genes explain less than half of these, and the others have no known cause. That table is the source of V, J and clone size, and D and trimming were worked out from the DNA. The table gives 25,000 to 35,000 clones for this sample, with none occurring only once. Approximately 5.4% of the sample rests with the top ten.

Diagnosis of CVID followed standard criteria, namely serum IgG, IgA and/or IgM below the normal range together with specific antibody deficiency. The CVID group comprised 40 to 45 subjects, approximately 15 female and roughly 30 male, aged about 9 to 65 years with a mean age of around 40. Most CVID patients and most healthy controls were of Caucasian heritage. All CVID subjects had received replacement immunoglobulin therapy for at least one year at the time of study participation. At blood collection, none of the CVID subjects was ill or on immunomodulatory or immunosuppressive medication. Heparinized peripheral whole blood samples of roughly 5 to 8.5 ml were obtained from each donor. Genomic DNA from adults with common variable immune deficiency (CVID) and from healthy adult controls was the source for sequencing TCRbeta CDR3 repertoires. Diluted blood was density-centrifuged over Hypaque 1077 or Ficoll-Paque to isolate peripheral blood mononuclear cells. Unsorted mononuclear cells served as the source of genomic DNA, which was extracted either by Qiagen column purification or by a centrifugation-based method.

The sample taken for sequencing was peripheral blood mononuclear cells. The rearranged segments are TRBV6-1 and TRBJ2-1; 8 junctional bases match TRBD2. The source of this sequence is a human donor with common variable immunodeficiency. The sequenced part of the CDR3 DNA is TGTGCCAGCAGTGGGGGGACTAGCTACAATGAG. Its protein product is CASSGGTSYNE. The full CDR3 protein is CASSGGTSYNEQFF.